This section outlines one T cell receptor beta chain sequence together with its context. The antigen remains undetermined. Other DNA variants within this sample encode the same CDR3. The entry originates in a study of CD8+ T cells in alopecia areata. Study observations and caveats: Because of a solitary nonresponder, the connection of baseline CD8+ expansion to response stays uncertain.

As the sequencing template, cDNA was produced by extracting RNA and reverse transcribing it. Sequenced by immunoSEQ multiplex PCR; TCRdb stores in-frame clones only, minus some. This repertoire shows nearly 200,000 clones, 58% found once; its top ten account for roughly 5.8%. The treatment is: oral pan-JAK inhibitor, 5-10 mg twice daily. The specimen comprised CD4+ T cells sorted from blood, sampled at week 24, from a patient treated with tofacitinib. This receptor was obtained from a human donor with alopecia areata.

The CDR3 nucleotides are TGTGCCAGCAGTGACAGGGGCTACGAGCAGTACTTC. It encodes CASSDRGYEQYF. The chain recombines TRBV25-1 with TRBJ2-7, with D perhaps matching TRBD1 (6 bases). Looked up from germline, CDR1 is MGHDK and CDR2 is SYGVNS. The V gene lost 3 bases and the J gene lost 3 bases, with 6 bases spanning the gap. The CDR3 contains 12 residues.